The 14 T cell receptor beta chains presented below share a single source sample, sequenced in a study of T cell changes during pregnancy in multiple sclerosis. Here immunoSEQ multiplex PCR was the method, and the copy in TCRdb shows in-frame clones only, minus some. This sample has over 50,000 clones; around 89% occur once, and the top ten carry 0.89%. The sequencing used peripheral blood, collected in the first trimester of pregnancy. Source of these receptors: a female donor in good health, enrolled as a control in a pregnancy study.

This rearrangement joins TRBV5-4 to TRBJ1-2; 9 bases match TRBD1. The germline V gene has CDR1 SGHNT and CDR2 YYREEE (reference sequence). Germline trimming cut 4 bases from V and 8 bases from J; bases unmatched to any gene: 15. This CDR3 spans 16 amino acids. The DNA of the CDR3 is TGTGCCAGCAGCCGACCACCCTCAGACAGGGGGAACGGCTACACCTTC. It encodes CASSRPPSDRGNGYTF.

CDR3 in amino acids: CASSLEGRAAEAFF. CDR3 DNA: TGCGCCAGCAGCTTGGAGGGCAGGGCGGCTGAAGCTTTCTTT. The chain couples TRBV5-1 to TRBJ1-1, with a weak D call TRBD1 (5 bases). The CDR3 is 14 residues long. Trimming shortened V by 0 bases and J by 6 bases, and 12 bases separated the two germline ends. Germline V gene data show CDR1 as SGHRS and CDR2 as YFSETQ.

The chain uses TRBV2 and TRBJ1-5; the D gene is possibly TRBD1 (5 bases). CDR3 size: 15 residues. V dropped 7 bases and J dropped 0 bases, with 13 bases sitting between them. Germline V gene lookup returns CDR1 SNHLY and CDR2 FYNNEI. The CDR3 DNA reads as TGTGCCAGCACCCAGGAGGGGTATAGCAATCAGCCCCAGCATTTT. This gives the protein CASTQEGYSNQPQHF.

V is TRBV4-2 and J is TRBJ1-4, with 9 bases aligning to TRBD1. Germline V lookup: CDR1 LGHNA, CDR2 YNFKEQ. The CDR3 sequence is 18 residues long. The ends lost 3 bases at V and 6 bases at J; junction bases unmatched: 14. The CDR3 loop reads CASSHPPPRDRGYEKLFF. For the CDR3, the DNA is TGTGCCAGCAGCCACCCCCCTCCGCGAGACAGGGGGTATGAAAAACTGTTTTTT.

The V and J genes are TRBV11-3 and TRBJ1-2; TRBD1 matches at 8 bases. This CDR3 has 17 amino acids. Per the germline V gene, CDR1 is SGHNT and CDR2 is YENEEA. The V segment lost 2 bases and the J segment 4 bases; nucleotides outside the gene matches: 12. CDR3 protein: CASSLFGQGAGIYGYTF. The CDR3 coding sequence is TGTGCCAGCAGCTTATTCGGTCAGGGGGCAGGGATCTATGGCTACACCTTC.

The genes are TRBV7-9 and TRBJ1-2, with a tentative D call TRBD1 (6 bases). Trimming shortened V by 0 bases and J by 9 bases, and 17 bases separated the two germline ends. This CDR3 spans 15 amino acids. Germline CDR1 is SEHNR and CDR2 is FQNEAQ (reference sequence). The CDR3 nucleotides read TGTGCCAGCAGCTTAGCCGCGGACAGTTCTCAGAGCTACACCTTC. The encoded protein is CASSLAADSSQSYTF.

The rearrangement uses TRBV5-1 and TRBJ1-1, with TRBD1 matching 7 bases. The ends lost 6 bases at V and 1 base at J; junction bases unmatched: 3. The CDR3 consists of 13 residues. Germline V gene lookup returns CDR1 SGHRS and CDR2 YFSETQ. The CDR3 sequence is CASNQGENTEAFF. The CDR3 nucleotides read TGCGCCAGCAACCAGGGGGAGAACACTGAAGCTTTCTTT. Combining the CDR3 with reference TRBV5-1 and TRBJ1-1 gives the whole variable domain KAGVTQTPRYLIKTRGQQVTLSCSPISGHRSVSWYQQTPGQGLQFLFEYFSETQRNKGNFPGRFSGRQFSNSRSEMNVSTLELGDSALYLCASNQGENTEAFFGQGTRLTVV.

This clone was observed a single time. The chain recombines TRBV27 with TRBJ1-6, with D possibly being TRBD1 (5 bases). The CDR3 loop spans 14 amino acids. The V end was cut by 3 bases, the J end by 10 bases, with 13 bases between. CDR1 and CDR2 (germline): MNHEY, SMNVEV (reference sequence). The CDR3 protein is CASSFEGTRSPLHF. The DNA of the CDR3 is TGTGCCAGCAGTTTTGAAGGGACTCGGTCACCCCTCCACTTT.

The chain links TRBV9 to TRBJ2-1; weak D call: TRBD1 (6 bases). Per germline, CDR1 SGDLS and CDR2 YYNGEE. Trimming removed 0 bases at V and 0 bases at J, with 10 bases between. This CDR3 comprises 16 residues. In DNA, the CDR3 is TGTGCCAGCAGCGTAGGAGGGGGAAGCTCCTACAATGAGCAGTTCTTC. Translating it yields CASSVGGGSSYNEQFF.

The chain employs TRBV11-1 and TRBJ2-7; 11 bases line up with TRBD1. Trimming at V came to 5 bases and at J to 6 bases, leaving 9 bases not matched to a gene. Germline lookup yields CDR1 SGHAT and CDR2 FQDESV (reference sequence). CDR3 length: 15 residues. The DNA of the CDR3 is TGTGCCAGCAGCCCCCGGACAGGGGGCGTATTCGAGCAGTACTTC. Its protein is CASSPRTGGVFEQYF. Filled out from reference TRBV11-1 and TRBJ2-7, the complete variable domain reads EAEVAQSPRYKITEKSQAVAFWCDPISGHATLYWYRQILGQGPELLVQFQDESVVDDSQLPKDRFSAERLKGVDSTLKIQPAELGDSAMYLCASSPRTGGVFEQYFGPGTRLTVT.

The genes are TRBV27 and TRBJ1-5; D gene unclear. The CDR3 has 13 amino acids. CDR1 is MNHEY, CDR2 SMNVEV, per germline (reference sequence). V was shortened by 5 bases and J by 2 bases, with 7 bases between the two germline ends. CDR3 coding DNA: TGTGCCAGCAGTGCGTTCGGCAATCAGCCCCAGCATTTT. Amino acid sequence: CASSAFGNQPQHF.

As DNA, the CDR3 is TGTGCCAGCAGTTTACCCTCAATCCTCAGAAATTACCAGCCCCAGCATTTT. Protein product: CASSLPSILRNYQPQHF. The rearrangement links TRBV27 to TRBJ1-5; no clear D gene. The CDR3 contains 17 residues. Germline loops: CDR1 MNHEY, CDR2 SMNVEV (reference sequence). V lost 2 bases and J 7 bases, leaving 21 bases between the germline ends.

The chain is built from TRBV4-1 and TRBJ2-3; 13 bases line up with TRBD2. Per the germline V gene, CDR1 is MGHRA and CDR2 is YSYEKL. V was clipped by 0 bases and J by 1 base; unmatched bases: 1. The CDR3 length is 17 residues. CDR3 amino acids: CASSQEGLAGGTDTQYF. The CDR3 DNA reads as TGCGCCAGCAGCCAAGAAGGACTAGCGGGGGGCACAGATACGCAGTATTTT.

CDR3 region: CASSLTVGPLTF. Here the CDR3 DNA reads TGTGCCAGCAGCTTAACGGTGGGGCCCCTCACCTTC. The V and J genes are TRBV7-2 and TRBJ1-2, with a possible D match to TRBD1 (5 bases). The CDR3 is made up of 12 amino acids. Germline CDR1 and CDR2: SGHTA and FQGNSA. V gave up 2 bases and J gave up 13 bases, with 14 bases separating them. Filled out from reference TRBV7-2 and TRBJ1-2, the complete variable domain reads GAGVSQSPSNKVTEKGKDVELRCDPISGHTALYWYRQSLGQGLEFLIYFQGNSAPDKSGLPSDRFSAERTGGSVSTLTIQRTQQEDSAVYLCASSLTVGPLTFGSGTRLTVV.